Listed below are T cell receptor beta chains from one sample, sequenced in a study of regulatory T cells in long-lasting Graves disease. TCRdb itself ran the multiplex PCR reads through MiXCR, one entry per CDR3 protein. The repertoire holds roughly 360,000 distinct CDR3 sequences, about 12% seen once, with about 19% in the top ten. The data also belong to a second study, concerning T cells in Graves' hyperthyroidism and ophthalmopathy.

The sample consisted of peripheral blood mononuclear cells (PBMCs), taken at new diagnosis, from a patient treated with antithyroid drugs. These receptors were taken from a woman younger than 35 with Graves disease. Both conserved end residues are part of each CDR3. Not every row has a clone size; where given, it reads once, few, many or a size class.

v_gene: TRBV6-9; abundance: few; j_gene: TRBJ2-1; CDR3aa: CASSYVGSSYNEQFF
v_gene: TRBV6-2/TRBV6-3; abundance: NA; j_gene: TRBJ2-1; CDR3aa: CASSRGLVLNEQFF
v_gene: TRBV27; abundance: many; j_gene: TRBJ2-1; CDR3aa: CASRYGQTNNEQFF
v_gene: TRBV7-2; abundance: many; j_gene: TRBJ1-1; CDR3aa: CASSRMIQKSEAFF
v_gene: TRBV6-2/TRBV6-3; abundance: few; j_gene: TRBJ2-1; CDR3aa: CASSSRAYNEQFF
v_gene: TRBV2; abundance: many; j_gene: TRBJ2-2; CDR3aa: CASRRPLAGTGELFF
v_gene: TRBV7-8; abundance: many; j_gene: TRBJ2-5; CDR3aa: CASSLALGKETQYF
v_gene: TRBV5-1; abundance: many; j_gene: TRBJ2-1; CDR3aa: CASSLAPPLAGVGNEQFF
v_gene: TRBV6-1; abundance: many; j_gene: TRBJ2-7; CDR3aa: CASSEAGRINSYEQYF
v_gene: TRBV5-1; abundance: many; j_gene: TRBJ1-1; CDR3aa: CASSLQPQGIDTEAFF
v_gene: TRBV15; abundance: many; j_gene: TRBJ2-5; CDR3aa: CATSAGTSDQETQYF
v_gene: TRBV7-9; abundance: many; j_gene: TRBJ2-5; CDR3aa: CASSPGSLAETQYF
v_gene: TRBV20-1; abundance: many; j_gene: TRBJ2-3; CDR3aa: CSALHLTVRTDTQYF
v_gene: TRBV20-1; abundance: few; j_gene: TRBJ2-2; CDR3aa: CSARDGGSGGNTGELFF
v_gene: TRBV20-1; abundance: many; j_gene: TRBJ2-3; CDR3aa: CSARDNRGLGQYF
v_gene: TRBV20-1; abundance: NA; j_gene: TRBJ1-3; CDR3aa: CSAGDPRYGNTIYF
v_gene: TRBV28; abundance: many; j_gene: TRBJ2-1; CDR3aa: CASSPLGSRPNNEQFF
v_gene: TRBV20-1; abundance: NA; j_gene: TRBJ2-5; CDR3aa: CSASPGGGAETQYF
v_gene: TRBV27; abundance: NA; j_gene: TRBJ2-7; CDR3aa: CASSLRPTYEQYF
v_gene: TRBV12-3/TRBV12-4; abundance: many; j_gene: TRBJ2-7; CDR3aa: CASGESMGLVYEQYF
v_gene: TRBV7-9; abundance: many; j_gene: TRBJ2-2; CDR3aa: CASSLTGWPGELFF
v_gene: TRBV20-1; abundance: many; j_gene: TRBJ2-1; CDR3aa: CSARSESDNEQFF
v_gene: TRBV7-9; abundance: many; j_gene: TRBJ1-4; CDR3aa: CASIGGKGHEKLFF
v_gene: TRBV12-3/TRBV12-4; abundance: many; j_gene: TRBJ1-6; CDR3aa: CASRGAGGSPLHF
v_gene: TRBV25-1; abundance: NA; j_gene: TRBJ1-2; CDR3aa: CATSGQANYGYTF
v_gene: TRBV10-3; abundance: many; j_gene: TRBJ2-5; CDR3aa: CAIKPSGGFGETQYF
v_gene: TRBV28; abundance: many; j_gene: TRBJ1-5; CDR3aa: CASIRPLSNQPQHF
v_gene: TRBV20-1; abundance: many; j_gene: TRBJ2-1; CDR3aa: CSARKSGREQFF
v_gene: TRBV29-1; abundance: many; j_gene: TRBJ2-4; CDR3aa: CSVVDRRLAKNIQYF
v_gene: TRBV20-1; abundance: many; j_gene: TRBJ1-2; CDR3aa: CSARDGGLSGYTF
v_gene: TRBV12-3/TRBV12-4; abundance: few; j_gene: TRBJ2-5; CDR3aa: CASSRSTGGETQYF
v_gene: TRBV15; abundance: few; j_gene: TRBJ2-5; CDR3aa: CATSRDHSAETQYF
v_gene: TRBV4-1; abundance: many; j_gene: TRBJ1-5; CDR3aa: CASHAGPDSYSNQPQHF
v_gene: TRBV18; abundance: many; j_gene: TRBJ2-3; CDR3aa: CASSQNQVVDTQYF
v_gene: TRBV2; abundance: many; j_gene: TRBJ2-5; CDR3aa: CASSEWSGETQYF
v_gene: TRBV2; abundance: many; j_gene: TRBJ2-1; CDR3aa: CASSEGTGHEQFF
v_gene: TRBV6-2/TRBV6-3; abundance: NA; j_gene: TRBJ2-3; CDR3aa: CASSGAGLTDTQYF
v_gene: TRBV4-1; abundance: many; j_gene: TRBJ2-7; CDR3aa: CASSQGGQSYEQYF
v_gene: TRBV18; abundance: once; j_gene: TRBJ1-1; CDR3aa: CASSSARAGTEGVLAEAFF
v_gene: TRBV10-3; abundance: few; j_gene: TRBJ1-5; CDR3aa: CAISRDVGNQPQHF
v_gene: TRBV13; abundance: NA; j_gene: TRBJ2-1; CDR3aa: CASSGDIIRDNEQFF
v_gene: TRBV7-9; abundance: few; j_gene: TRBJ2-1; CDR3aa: CASLPRLAGPRYNEQFF
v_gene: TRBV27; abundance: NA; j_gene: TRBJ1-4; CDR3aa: CASSLSPGAREKLFF
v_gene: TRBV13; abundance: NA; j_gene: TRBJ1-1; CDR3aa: CASSLGTVTETMNTEAFF
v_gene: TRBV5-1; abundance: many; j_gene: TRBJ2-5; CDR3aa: CASSRAQTVDYETQYF
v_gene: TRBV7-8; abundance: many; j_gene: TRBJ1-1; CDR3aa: CASSLVGSEAFF
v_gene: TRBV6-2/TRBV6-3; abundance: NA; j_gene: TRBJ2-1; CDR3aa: CASTGTHNEQFF
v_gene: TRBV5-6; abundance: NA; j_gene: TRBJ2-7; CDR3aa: CASNSRAEEYF
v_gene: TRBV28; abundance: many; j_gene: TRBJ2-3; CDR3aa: CASGITRGDTQYF
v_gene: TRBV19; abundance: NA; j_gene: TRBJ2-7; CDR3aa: CASSSSGGLAYERNYEQYF
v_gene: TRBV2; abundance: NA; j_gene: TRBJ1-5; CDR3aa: CASRLIRNSNQPQHF
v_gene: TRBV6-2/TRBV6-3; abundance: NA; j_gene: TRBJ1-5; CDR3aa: CASRMGPLNQPQHF
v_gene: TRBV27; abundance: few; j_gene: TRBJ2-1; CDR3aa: CASNPGTFKAPYNEQFF
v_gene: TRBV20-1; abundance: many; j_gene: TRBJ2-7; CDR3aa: CSAPRDSLSYEQYF
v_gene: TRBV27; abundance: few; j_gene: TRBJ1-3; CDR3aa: CASSLRFQEGNTIYF
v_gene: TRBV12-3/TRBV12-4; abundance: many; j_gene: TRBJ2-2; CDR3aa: CASSWDLNTGELFF
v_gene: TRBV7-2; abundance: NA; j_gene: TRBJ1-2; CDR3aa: CASSERDGDYGYTF
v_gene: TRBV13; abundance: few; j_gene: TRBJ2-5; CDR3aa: CASSSKGGEETQYF
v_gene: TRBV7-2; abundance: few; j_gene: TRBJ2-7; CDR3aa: CASSSRQVPSYEQYF
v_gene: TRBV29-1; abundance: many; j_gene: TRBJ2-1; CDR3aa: CSKQGSYNEQFF